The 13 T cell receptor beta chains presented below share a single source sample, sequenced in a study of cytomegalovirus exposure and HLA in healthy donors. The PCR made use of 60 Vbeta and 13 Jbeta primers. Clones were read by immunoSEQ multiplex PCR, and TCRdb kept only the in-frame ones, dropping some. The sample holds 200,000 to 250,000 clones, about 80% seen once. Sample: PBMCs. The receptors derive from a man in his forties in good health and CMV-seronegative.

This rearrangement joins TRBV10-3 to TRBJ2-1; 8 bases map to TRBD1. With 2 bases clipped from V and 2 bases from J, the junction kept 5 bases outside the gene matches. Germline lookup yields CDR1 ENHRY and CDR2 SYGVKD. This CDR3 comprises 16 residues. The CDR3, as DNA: TGTGCCATCAGTGAGCCTGGACAGGGCGCCTACAATGAGCAGTTCTTC. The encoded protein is CAISEPGQGAYNEQFF.

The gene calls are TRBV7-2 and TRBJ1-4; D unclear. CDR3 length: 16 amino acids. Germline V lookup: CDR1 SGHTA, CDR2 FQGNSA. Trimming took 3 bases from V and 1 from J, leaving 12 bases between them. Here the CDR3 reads CASSLARGLTNEKLFF. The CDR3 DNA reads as TGTGCCAGCAGCTTGGCCCGAGGGCTAACTAATGAAAAACTGTTTTTT.

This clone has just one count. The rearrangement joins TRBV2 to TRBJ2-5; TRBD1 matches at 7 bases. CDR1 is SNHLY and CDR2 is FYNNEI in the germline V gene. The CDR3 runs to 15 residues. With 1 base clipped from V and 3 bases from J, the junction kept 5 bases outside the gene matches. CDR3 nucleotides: TGTGCCAGCAGTGAAGAGGGACAGATGAAAGAGACCCAGTACTTC. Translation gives CASSEEGQMKETQYF.

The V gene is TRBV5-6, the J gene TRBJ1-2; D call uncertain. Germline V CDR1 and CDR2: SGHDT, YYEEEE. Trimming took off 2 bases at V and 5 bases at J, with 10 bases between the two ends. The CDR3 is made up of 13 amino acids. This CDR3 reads CASSLEGTYGYTF. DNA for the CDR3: TGTGCCAGCAGCTTAGAGGGAACATATGGCTACACCTTC.

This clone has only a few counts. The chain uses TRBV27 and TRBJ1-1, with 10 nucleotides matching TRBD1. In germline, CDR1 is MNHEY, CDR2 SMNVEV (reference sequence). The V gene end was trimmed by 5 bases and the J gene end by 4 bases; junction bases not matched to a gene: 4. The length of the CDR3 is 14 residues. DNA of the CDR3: TGTGCCAGCAGTATCGGACAGGGGGGCACTGAAGCTTTCTTT. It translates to CASSIGQGGTEAFF.

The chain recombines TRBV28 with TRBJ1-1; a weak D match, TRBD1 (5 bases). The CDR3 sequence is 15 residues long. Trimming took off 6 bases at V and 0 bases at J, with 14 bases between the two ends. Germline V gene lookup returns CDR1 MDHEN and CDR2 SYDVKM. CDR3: CASRGRRGVNTEAFF. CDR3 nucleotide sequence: TGTGCCAGCAGGGGCAGACGGGGGGTGAACACTGAAGCTTTCTTT.

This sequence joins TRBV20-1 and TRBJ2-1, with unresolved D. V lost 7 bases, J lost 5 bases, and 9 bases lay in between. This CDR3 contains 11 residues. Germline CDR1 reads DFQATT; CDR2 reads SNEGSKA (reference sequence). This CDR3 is CSGNSNNEQFF. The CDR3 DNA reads TGCAGTGGGAACAGCAACAATGAGCAGTTCTTC.

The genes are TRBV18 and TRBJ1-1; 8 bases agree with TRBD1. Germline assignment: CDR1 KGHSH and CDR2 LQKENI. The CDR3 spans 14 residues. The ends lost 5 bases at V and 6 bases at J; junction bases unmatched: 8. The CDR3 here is CASSVGDRQAEAFF. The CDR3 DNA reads TGTGCCAGCTCAGTTGGGGACAGGCAAGCTGAAGCTTTCTTT.

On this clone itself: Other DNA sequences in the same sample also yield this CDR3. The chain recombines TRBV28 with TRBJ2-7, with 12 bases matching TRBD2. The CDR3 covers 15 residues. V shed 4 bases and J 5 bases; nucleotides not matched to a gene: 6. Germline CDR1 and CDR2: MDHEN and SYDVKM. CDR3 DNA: TGTGCCAGCAGTTCGCTAGCGGGAGGGCCCCACGAGCAGTACTTC. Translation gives CASSSLAGGPHEQYF.

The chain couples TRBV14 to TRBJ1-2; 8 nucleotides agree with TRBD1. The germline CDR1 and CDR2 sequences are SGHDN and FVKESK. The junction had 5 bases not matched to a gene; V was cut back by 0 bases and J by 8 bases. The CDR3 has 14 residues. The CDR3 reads CASSQDQGAAGYTF. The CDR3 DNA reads TGTGCCAGCAGCCAAGATCAGGGGGCGGCCGGCTACACCTTC.

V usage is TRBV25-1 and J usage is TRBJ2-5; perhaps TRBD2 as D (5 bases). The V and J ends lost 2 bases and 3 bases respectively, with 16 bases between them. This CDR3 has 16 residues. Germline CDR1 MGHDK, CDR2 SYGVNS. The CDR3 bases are TGTGCCAGCAGTGAACAGGTAGCGTCCGTAAAAGAGACCCAGTACTTC. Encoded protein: CASSEQVASVKETQYF.

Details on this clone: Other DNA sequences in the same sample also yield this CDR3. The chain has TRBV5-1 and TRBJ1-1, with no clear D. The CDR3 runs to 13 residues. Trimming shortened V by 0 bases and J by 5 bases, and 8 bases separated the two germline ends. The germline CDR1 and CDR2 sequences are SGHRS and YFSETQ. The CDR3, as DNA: TGCGCCAGCAGCTTGGTCACAGCTACTGAAGCTTTCTTT. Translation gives CASSLVTATEAFF.

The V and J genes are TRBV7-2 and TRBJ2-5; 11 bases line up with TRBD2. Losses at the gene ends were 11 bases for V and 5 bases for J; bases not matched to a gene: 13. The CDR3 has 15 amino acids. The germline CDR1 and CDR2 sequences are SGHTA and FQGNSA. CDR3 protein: CACGRRASGGETQYF. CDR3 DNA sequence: TGTGCCTGCGGCAGGAGGGCTAGCGGGGGGGAGACCCAGTACTTC.